This T cell receptor beta chain was captured in a study of blood T cell repertoires in COVID-19. Study-wide background: Italy, Spain and the United States were the sources of the convalescent and acute COVID-19 samples.

As processed by the authors: Amplification of reference gene primers was used by the study to estimate nucleated cell counts. The assay was immunoSEQ multiplex PCR, and TCRdb's table has in-frame clones only and misses some. That table gives V, J and clone size, and the DNA gave D and trimming. The sample has over 95,000 clones; around 89% are singletons. Germline V CDR1 and CDR2: LNHDA, SQIVND (reference sequence). Trimming removed 3 bases from V and 11 bases from J; junction bases left unmatched: 10. The CDR3 runs to 15 residues. This clonotype originated in a human donor with acute or convalescent COVID-19. The donor label of this sample is uncertain. V gene TRBV19 combines with J gene TRBJ2-5, with 12 bases aligning to TRBD2. Specimen: peripheral blood. The CDR3 region has the DNA TGTGCCAGTAGTATCTCCCCGACTAGCGGGGGACCACAGTACTTC. Protein: CASSISPTSGGPQYF.